Below, one T cell receptor beta chain is given with its context. These data originate in a study of blood T cell repertoires in COVID-19. Study summary: The cDNA or gDNA used as material had been derived from T cells, B-cell-depleted T cells, or PBMCs.

Participant age was roughly 18 to 95 years, and participants resided in about 25 US areas. Symptom resolution, clearance, or two negative PCRs marked donors in Cohort 3 as recovered. Libraries were prepared by immunoSEQ multiplex PCR; TCRdb keeps only in-frame clonotypes and omits some of them. Of over 200,000 clones listed, roughly 87% are singletons. Germline V CDR1 and CDR2: GTSNPN, SVGIG (reference sequence). Trimming pared 2 bases from V and 4 bases from J, leaving 17 bases between. The CDR3 is 15 residues long. This TCR was sampled from a young man who had recovered from COVID-19. Sequencing input: PBMCs or T cells enriched from blood (not recorded which). V usage is TRBV30 and J usage is TRBJ1-2; maybe TRBD1 (6 bases). DNA of the CDR3: TGTGCCTGGAGTCGTACCGGGACACTCGGCTATGGCTACACCTTC. Amino acids: CAWSRTGTLGYGYTF.